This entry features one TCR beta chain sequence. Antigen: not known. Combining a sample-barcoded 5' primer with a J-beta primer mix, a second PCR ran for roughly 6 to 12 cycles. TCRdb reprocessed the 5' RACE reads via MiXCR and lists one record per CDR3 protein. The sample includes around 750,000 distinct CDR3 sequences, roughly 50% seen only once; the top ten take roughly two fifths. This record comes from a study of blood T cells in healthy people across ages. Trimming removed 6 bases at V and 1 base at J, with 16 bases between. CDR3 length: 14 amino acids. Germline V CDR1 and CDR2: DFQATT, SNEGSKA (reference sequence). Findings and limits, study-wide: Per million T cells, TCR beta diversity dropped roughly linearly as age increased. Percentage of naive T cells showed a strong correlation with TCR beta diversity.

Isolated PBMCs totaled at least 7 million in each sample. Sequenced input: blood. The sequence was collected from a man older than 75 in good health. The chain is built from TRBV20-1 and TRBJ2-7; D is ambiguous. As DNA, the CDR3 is TGCAGTGCACACAGTGACTCCGGTTCCTACGAGCAGTACTTC. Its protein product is CSAHSDSGSYEQYF.